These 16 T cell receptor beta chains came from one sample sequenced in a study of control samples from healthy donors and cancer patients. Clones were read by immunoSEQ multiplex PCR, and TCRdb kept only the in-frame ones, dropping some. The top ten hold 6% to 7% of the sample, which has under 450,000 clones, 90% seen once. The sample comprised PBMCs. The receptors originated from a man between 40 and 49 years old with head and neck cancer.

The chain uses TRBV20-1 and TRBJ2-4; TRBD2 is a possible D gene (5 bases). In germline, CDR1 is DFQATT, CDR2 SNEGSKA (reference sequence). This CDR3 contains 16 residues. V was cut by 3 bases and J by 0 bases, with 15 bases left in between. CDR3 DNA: TGCAGTGCTAGTTCCTGGGAGCAGCTAGCCAAAAACATTCAGTACTTC. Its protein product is CSASSWEQLAKNIQYF.

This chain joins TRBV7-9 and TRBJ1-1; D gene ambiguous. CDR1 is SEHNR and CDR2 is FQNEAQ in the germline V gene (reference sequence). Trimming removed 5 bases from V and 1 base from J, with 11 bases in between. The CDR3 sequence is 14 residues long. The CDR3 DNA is TGTGCCAGCAGCCCCAGTGGGTGGAACACTGAAGCTTTCTTT. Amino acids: CASSPSGWNTEAFF.

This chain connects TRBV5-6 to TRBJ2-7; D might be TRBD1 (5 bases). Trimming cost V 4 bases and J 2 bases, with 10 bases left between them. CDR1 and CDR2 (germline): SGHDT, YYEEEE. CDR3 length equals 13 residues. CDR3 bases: TGTGCCAGCAGCCAGGGCCCCACCTACGAGCAGTACTTC. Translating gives CASSQGPTYEQYF.

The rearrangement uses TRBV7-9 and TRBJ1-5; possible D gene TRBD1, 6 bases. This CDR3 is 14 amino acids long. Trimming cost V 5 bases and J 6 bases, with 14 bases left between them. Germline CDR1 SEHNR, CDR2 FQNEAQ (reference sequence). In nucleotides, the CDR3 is TGTGCCAGCAGCAAGGGGGAGGGCAGTCAGCCCCAGCATTTT. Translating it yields CASSKGEGSQPQHF. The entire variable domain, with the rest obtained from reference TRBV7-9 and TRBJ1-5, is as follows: DTGVSQNPRHKITKRGQNVTFRCDPISEHNRLYWYRQTLGQGPEFLTYFQNEAQLEKSRLLSDRFSAERPKGSFSTLEIQRTEQGDSAMYLCASSKGEGSQPQHFGDGTRLSIL.

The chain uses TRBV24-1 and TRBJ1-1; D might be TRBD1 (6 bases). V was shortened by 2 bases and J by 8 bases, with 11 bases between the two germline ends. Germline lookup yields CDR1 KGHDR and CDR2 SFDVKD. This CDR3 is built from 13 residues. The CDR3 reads CATSDSGVREAFF. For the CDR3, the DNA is TGTGCCACCAGTGATTCAGGGGTGCGGGAAGCTTTCTTT.

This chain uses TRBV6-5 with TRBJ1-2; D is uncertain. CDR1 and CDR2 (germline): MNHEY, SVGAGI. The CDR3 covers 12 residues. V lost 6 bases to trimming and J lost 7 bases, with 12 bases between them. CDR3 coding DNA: TGTGCCAGCAGCCCGGTTCGTGGTGGCTACACCTTC. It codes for CASSPVRGGYTF.

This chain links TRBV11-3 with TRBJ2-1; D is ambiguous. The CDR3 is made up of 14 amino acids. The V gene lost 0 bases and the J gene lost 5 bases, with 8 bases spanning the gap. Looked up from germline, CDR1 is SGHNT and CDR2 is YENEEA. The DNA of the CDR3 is TGTGCCAGCAGCTTAGATTGGCAGGACAATGAGCAGTTCTTC. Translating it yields CASSLDWQDNEQFF.

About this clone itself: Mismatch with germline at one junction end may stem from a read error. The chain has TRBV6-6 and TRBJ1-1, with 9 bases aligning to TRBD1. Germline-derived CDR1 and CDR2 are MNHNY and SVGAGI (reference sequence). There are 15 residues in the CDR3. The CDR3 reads CASSTGQGLNTKAFF. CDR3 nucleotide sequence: TGTGCCAGCAGTACCGGACAGGGGTTGAACACTAAAGCTTTCTTT.

The CDR3 DNA reads TGTGCCAGCAGCTTTGGACTAGCGGAATACAATGAGCAGTTCTTC. It specifies CASSFGLAEYNEQFF. The V gene is TRBV6-2 or TRBV6-3, the J gene TRBJ2-1; 10 nucleotides align to TRBD2. Germline V gene data show CDR1 as MNHEY and CDR2 as SVGEGT. The J segment lost 4 bases and the V segment lost 6 bases, leaving 6 bases of the junction unmatched. The CDR3 spans 15 residues.

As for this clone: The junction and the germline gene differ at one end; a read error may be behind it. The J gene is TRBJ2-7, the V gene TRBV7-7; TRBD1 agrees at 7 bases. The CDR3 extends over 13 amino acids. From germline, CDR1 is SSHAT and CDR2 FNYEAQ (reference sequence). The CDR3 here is CASSFRQGNEQYF. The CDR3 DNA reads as TGTGCTAGCAGCTTTCGACAGGGTAACGAGCAGTACTTC.

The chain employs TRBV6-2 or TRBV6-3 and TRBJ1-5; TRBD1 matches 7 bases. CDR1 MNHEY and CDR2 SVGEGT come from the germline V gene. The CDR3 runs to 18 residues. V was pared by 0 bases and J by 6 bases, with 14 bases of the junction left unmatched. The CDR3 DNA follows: TGTGCCAGCAGTTACTCTAGTCCGAGACAGGGTTTCAGTCAGCCCCAGCATTTT. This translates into CASSYSSPRQGFSQPQHF.

The CDR3 spells CASGFLTSEEQFF. As DNA, the CDR3 is TGTGCTAGTGGTTTCCTAACTAGCGAGGAGCAGTTCTTC. The chain joins TRBV12-5 to TRBJ2-1, with 7 bases identical to TRBD2. V shed 3 bases and J 10 bases; nucleotides not matched to a gene: 6. The germline gives CDR1 LGHNT, CDR2 FRNRAP. The CDR3 runs to 13 residues.

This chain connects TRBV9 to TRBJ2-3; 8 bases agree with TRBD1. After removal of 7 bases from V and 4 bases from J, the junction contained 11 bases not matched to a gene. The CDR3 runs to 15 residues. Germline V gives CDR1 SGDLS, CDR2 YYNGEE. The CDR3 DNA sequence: TGTGCCAGCTCAATCCAGGGGGCGCAGGCAGATACGCAGTATTTT. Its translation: CASSIQGAQADTQYF.

DNA for the CDR3: TGTGCCAGCAGCAAAGATAGGGCGGGAGCTCCCTCCTACAATGAGCAGTTCTTC. Its protein product is CASSKDRAGAPSYNEQFF. V usage is TRBV21-1 and J usage is TRBJ2-1; the table names TRBD2, a call not compared with the DNA. TRBV21-1 is listed as a pseudogene. The CDR3 extends over 18 amino acids.

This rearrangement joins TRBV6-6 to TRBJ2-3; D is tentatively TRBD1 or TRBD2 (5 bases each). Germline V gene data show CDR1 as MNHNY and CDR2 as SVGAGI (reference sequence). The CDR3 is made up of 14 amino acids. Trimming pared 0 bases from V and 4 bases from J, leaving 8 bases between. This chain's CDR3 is CASSYSRGADTQYF. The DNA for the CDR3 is TGTGCCAGCAGTTACTCGAGGGGTGCAGATACGCAGTATTTT.

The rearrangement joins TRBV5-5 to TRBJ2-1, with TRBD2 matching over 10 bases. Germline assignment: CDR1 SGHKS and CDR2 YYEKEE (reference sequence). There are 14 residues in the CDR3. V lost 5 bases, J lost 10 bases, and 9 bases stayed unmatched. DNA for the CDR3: TGTGCCAGCAGGCCCGGGACTAGCGAATCCGAGCAGTTCTTC. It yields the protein CASRPGTSESEQFF.